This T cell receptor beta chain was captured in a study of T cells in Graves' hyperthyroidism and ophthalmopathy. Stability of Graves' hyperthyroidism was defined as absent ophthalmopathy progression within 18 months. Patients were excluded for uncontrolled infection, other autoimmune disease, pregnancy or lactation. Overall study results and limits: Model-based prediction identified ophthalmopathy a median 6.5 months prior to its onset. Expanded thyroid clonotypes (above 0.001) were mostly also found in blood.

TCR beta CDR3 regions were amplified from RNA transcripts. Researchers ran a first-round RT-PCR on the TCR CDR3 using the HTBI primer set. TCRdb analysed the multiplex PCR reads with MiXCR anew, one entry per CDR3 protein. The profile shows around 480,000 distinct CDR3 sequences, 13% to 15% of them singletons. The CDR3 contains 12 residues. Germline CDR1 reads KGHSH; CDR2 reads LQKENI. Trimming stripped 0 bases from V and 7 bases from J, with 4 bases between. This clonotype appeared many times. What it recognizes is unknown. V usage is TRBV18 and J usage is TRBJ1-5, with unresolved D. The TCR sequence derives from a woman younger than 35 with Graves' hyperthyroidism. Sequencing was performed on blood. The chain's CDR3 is CASSPPDQPQHF. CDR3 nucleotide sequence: TGTGCCAGCTCACCACCGGACCAGCCCCAGCATTTT.